This TCR beta chain is from a study of blood T cell repertoires in COVID-19. Study in general: From the United States, Italy and Spain came samples of acute and convalescent COVID-19.

Only in-frame clones appear in the TCRdb table, and some are missing; sequencing was by immunoSEQ multiplex PCR. The sample includes around 100,000 clones, 70% to 80% seen only once; the top ten take under 35%. Trimming left V 5 bases short and J 1 base short, with 8 bases between. Looked up from germline, CDR1 is MNHEY and CDR2 is SVGAGI. The CDR3 spans 13 residues. Material for sequencing was peripheral blood. The gene calls are TRBV6-5 and TRBJ1-1, with D maybe TRBD1 (5 bases). The receptor was isolated from a man between 65 and 80 years old with active or convalescent COVID-19. The CDR3 bases are TGTGCCAGCAGTCTGACAGCGAACACTGAAGCTTTCTTT. Translation: CASSLTANTEAFF.